A selection of T cell receptor beta chains follows, all from one sample in a study of cytomegalovirus exposure and HLA in healthy donors. Sequencing used immunoSEQ multiplex PCR; TCRdb keeps in-frame clones, though not all of them. The sample contains 100,000 to 150,000 clones, approximately 80% of which appear only once. Sequencing was performed on PBMCs. These receptors were obtained from a man aged 30 to 45 in good health and CMV-seropositive. The CDR3 runs from the conserved cysteine through the conserved F or W. D genes are given only for firm matches. Not all rows give a size; the values are once, few, many and, for expanded clones, a class.

CDR3nt: TGCGCCAGCAGCTTCGGAGTCGACAATGAGCAGTTCTTC; CDR3aa: CASSFGVDNEQFF; d_gene: NA; j_gene: TRBJ2-1; v_gene: TRBV4-1; abundance: NA
CDR3nt: TGTGCCAGCAGCTTAGCCCGGACAGGGGCCGGCTACACCTTC; CDR3aa: CASSLARTGAGYTF; d_gene: TRBD1; j_gene: TRBJ1-2; v_gene: TRBV7-2; abundance: NA
CDR3nt: TGTGCCATCAGTACTACCCAAGAGACCCAGTACTTC; CDR3aa: CAISTTQETQYF; d_gene: NA; j_gene: TRBJ2-5; v_gene: TRBV10-3; abundance: NA
CDR3nt: TGTGCCAGTAGTATAACTTTAATCGGCGGACTCGGCACAGATACGCAGTATTTT; CDR3aa: CASSITLIGGLGTDTQYF; d_gene: NA; j_gene: TRBJ2-3; v_gene: TRBV19; abundance: NA
CDR3nt: TGTGCCAGCAGCCTATTAGCGGGAGAAGAGACCCAGTACTTC; CDR3aa: CASSLLAGEETQYF; d_gene: TRBD2; j_gene: TRBJ2-5; v_gene: TRBV4-2; abundance: NA
CDR3nt: TGTGCCTGGATTGGTAGCGGCAACACCGGGGAGCTGTTTTTT; CDR3aa: CAWIGSGNTGELFF; d_gene: NA; j_gene: TRBJ2-2; v_gene: TRBV30; abundance: NA
CDR3nt: TGTGCCAGCAGCCGCTCCGCTTACTTGAACACTGAAGCTTTCTTT; CDR3aa: CASSRSAYLNTEAFF; d_gene: NA; j_gene: TRBJ1-1; v_gene: TRBV6-5; abundance: NA
CDR3nt: TGTGCCTGGGATAGGGACAGGGCTGCAGATACGCAGTATTTT; CDR3aa: CAWDRDRAADTQYF; d_gene: TRBD1; j_gene: TRBJ2-3; v_gene: TRBV30; abundance: NA
CDR3nt: TGTGCCAGCTCACCCCAAGATGGAGTCGCCCAAGAGACCCAGTACTTC; CDR3aa: CASSPQDGVAQETQYF; d_gene: NA; j_gene: TRBJ2-5; v_gene: TRBV18; abundance: NA
CDR3nt: TGCGCCAGCAGCACAAAAACCCTGTACCAAGAGACCCAGTACTTC; CDR3aa: CASSTKTLYQETQYF; d_gene: NA; j_gene: TRBJ2-5; v_gene: TRBV5-1; abundance: NA
CDR3nt: TGTGCCAGCAGCGTCGGGACAGGGGGCTATCAGCCCCAGCATTTT; CDR3aa: CASSVGTGGYQPQHF; d_gene: TRBD1; j_gene: TRBJ1-5; v_gene: TRBV6-1; abundance: few
CDR3nt: TGCGCCAGCAGTGAGGTCCGAGCGGGAGGCTACGAGCAGTACTTC; CDR3aa: CASSEVRAGGYEQYF; d_gene: TRBD2; j_gene: TRBJ2-7; v_gene: TRBV10-1; abundance: NA
CDR3nt: TGCGCCAGCATACCGGGAGCGAACACCGGGGAGCTGTTTTTT; CDR3aa: CASIPGANTGELFF; d_gene: NA; j_gene: TRBJ2-2; v_gene: TRBV10-2; abundance: NA
CDR3nt: TGTGCCAGCAGCCAAGGGGTTGGGACTACTTACAATGAGCAGTTCTTC; CDR3aa: CASSQGVGTTYNEQFF; d_gene: TRBD2; j_gene: TRBJ2-1; v_gene: TRBV4-2; abundance: NA
CDR3nt: TGTGCCAGCAGTAACTACGGGGCGGGGGGGTACGAGCAGTACTTC; CDR3aa: CASSNYGAGGYEQYF; d_gene: TRBD2; j_gene: TRBJ2-7; v_gene: TRBV6-1; abundance: NA
CDR3nt: TGTGCCAGTAGCGACCACCCGCGGGGGACCCAGTACTTC; CDR3aa: CASSDHPRGTQYF; d_gene: NA; j_gene: TRBJ2-5; v_gene: TRBV19; abundance: NA
CDR3nt: TGTGCCAGTAGCCAAGATGGCGGCAATGAGCAGTTCTTC; CDR3aa: CASSQDGGNEQFF; d_gene: NA; j_gene: TRBJ2-1; v_gene: TRBV19; abundance: once